A selection of T cell receptor beta chains follows, all from one sample in a study of cytomegalovirus exposure and HLA in healthy donors. Generated by immunoSEQ multiplex PCR, the TCRdb table keeps only in-frame clones and is missing some. The table includes roughly 120,000 clones, approximately 79% detected once. The specimen was PBMCs. These receptors originate from a man aged 30 to 39 in good health and CMV-seropositive. Each CDR3 is given with its conserved first and last residue. D genes are given only for firm matches. Where a row states a size, it is once, few, many or the class of an expanded clone; other rows omit it.

CDR3aa,CDR3nt,v_gene,j_gene,abundance,d_gene
CASSLTWRDREGETQYF,TGTGCCAGCAGCTTAACTTGGCGGGACAGGGAAGGGGAGACCCAGTACTTC,TRBV7-9,TRBJ2-5,-,TRBD1
CASSSTAAVGETQYF,TGTGCCAGTAGTAGCACAGCAGCCGTAGGAGAGACCCAGTACTTC,TRBV19,TRBJ2-5,once,-
CARYPRQWGHQPQHF,TGTGCCAGGTATCCTCGACAGTGGGGCCATCAGCCCCAGCATTTT,TRBV14,TRBJ1-5,-,-
CASSKVWRGLNTEAFF,TGTGCCAGCAGCAAAGTCTGGAGGGGACTGAACACTGAAGCTTTCTTT,TRBV21-1,TRBJ1-1,-,-
CATSRGFTDTQYF,TGTGCCACCTCCCGGGGTTTCACAGATACGCAGTATTTT,TRBV14,TRBJ2-3,-,-
CASSLFLAGGNYEQYF,TGTGCCAGCAGCTTATTTCTAGCGGGGGGGAACTACGAGCAGTACTTC,TRBV7-2,TRBJ2-7,-,TRBD2
CASSIEGAGLVGANVLTF,TGTGCCAGTAGTATAGAGGGGGCAGGTCTGGTGGGGGCCAACGTCCTGACTTTC,TRBV19,TRBJ2-6,-,-
CASSLATPGNNQPQHF,TGTGCCAGCAGCTTAGCGACGCCAGGAAACAATCAGCCCCAGCATTTT,TRBV7-8,TRBJ1-5,-,-
CAWSAPTRFYEQYF,TGTGCCTGGAGTGCGCCGACTCGATTCTACGAGCAGTACTTC,TRBV30,TRBJ2-7,-,-
CASSEGGSSPLHF,TGCGCCAGCAGTGAGGGAGGGTCGTCACCCCTCCACTTT,TRBV10-2,TRBJ1-6,many,-
CASRRLAAPQETQYF,TGTGCCAGCAGGCGGCTAGCGGCCCCCCAAGAGACCCAGTACTTC,TRBV6-5,TRBJ2-5,-,TRBD2
CASSDREGIDEQFF,TGTGCCAGCAGTGACAGGGAGGGTATCGATGAGCAGTTCTTC,TRBV6-4,TRBJ2-1,-,TRBD2
CASSLAGSYEQYF,TGCGCCAGCAGCTTGGCCGGTTCCTACGAGCAGTACTTC,TRBV5-1,TRBJ2-7,-,-
CSVEDHSLKAPYEQYF,TGCAGCGTTGAAGATCACAGCCTCAAGGCCCCCTACGAGCAGTACTTC,TRBV29-1,TRBJ2-7,-,-
CASSEDRAGELFF,TGCGCCAGCAGTGAAGACAGGGCCGGGGAGCTGTTTTTT,TRBV10-2,TRBJ2-2,-,TRBD1
CASGGDRNNEKLFF,TGTGCCAGCGGAGGGGACAGAAACAATGAAAAACTGTTTTTT,TRBV2,TRBJ1-4,-,TRBD1
CAISDNSGGALDIQYF,TGTGCCATCAGTGACAACAGCGGGGGGGCGTTGGACATTCAGTACTTC,TRBV10-3,TRBJ2-4,few,TRBD2
CASSQSTGLNQKLFF,TGTGCCAGCAGCCAAAGTACAGGGCTTAATCAAAAACTGTTTTTT,TRBV14,TRBJ1-4,once,-
CASSAGTSGGGNEQFF,TGCGCCAGCAGTGCGGGGACTAGCGGGGGTGGAAATGAGCAGTTCTTC,TRBV10-1,TRBJ2-1,-,TRBD2
CASSEGFQGKTQYF,TGTGCCAGCAGTGAAGGGTTTCAGGGCAAGACCCAGTACTTC,TRBV2,TRBJ2-5,-,-
CASSSTGPGHEAFF,TGTGCCAGCAGCTCGACAGGGCCTGGGCACGAAGCTTTCTTT,TRBV7-9,TRBJ1-1,-,TRBD1
CASRMEGATEAFF,TGCGCCAGCAGGATGGAAGGGGCCACTGAAGCTTTCTTT,TRBV5-1,TRBJ1-1,-,-
CVSWRGTGEADTQYF,TGCGTTTCATGGAGGGGGACAGGGGAAGCAGATACGCAGTATTTT,TRBV5-1,TRBJ2-3,once,TRBD1
CASRKTGAILTDTQYF,TGTGCCAGCAGAAAGACAGGGGCCATCCTCACAGATACGCAGTATTTT,TRBV14,TRBJ2-3,-,TRBD1
CASSPPSGTASYEQYF,TGTGCCAGCAGCCCCCCCTCCGGGACAGCCTCCTACGAGCAGTACTTC,TRBV7-2,TRBJ2-7,-,TRBD1
CASSLEGADTEAFF,TGTGCCAGCAGCTTAGAAGGGGCCGACACTGAAGCTTTCTTT,TRBV13,TRBJ1-1,few,-
CAGRAGLTYEQYF,TGTGCCGGCAGAGCGGGACTGACCTACGAGCAGTACTTC,TRBV7-9,TRBJ2-7,-,TRBD2
CASSHQLNVAGRNNEQFF,TGCGCCAGCAGCCATCAACTTAATGTTGCAGGGCGGAACAATGAGCAGTTCTTC,TRBV4-1,TRBJ2-1,-,-
CASSAWGPNSDTQYF,TGTGCCAGCAGTGCTTGGGGGCCCAACTCAGATACGCAGTATTTT,TRBV6-1,TRBJ2-3,-,-
CAISDLKYGSYEQYF,TGTGCCATCAGTGATCTTAAATACGGTTCCTACGAGCAGTACTTC,TRBV10-3,TRBJ2-7,-,-
CASGTSGNTGELFF,TGTGCCAGCGGGACTAGCGGTAACACCGGGGAGCTGTTTTTT,TRBV9,TRBJ2-2,-,TRBD2
CASSLRTGKTYEQYF,TGTGCCAGCAGCCTAAGGACAGGAAAGACCTACGAGCAGTACTTC,TRBV9,TRBJ2-7,-,TRBD1
CACKRGTMNTEAFF,TGTGCTTGCAAACGGGGGACCATGAACACTGAAGCTTTCTTT,TRBV19,TRBJ1-1,-,-
CASTFDRANYGYTF,TGTGCCAGCACATTCGACAGGGCTAATTATGGCTACACCTTC,TRBV28,TRBJ1-2,-,TRBD1
CASSNLAGRTDTQYF,TGTGCCAGCAGCAACCTAGCGGGGCGGACAGATACGCAGTATTTT,TRBV7-3,TRBJ2-3,once,TRBD2
CASSLGGLETQYF,TGTGCCAGCAGCTTAGGAGGGTTGGAGACCCAGTACTTC,TRBV11-2,TRBJ2-5,once,-
CASSLDGTGEINEKLFF,TGCGCCAGCAGCTTGGACGGGACAGGGGAGATTAATGAAAAACTGTTTTTT,TRBV5-1,TRBJ1-4,-,TRBD1
CASNVRGQGDGNEKLFF,TGTGCCAGCAACGTAAGGGGACAGGGAGATGGGAATGAAAAACTGTTTTTT,TRBV28,TRBJ1-4,-,TRBD1
CSAVPGSGELFF,TGCAGCGCCGTTCCGGGATCCGGGGAGCTGTTTTTT,TRBV29-1,TRBJ2-2,-,-
CASSEGTNQETQYF,TGCGCCAGCAGTGAGGGGACAAACCAAGAGACCCAGTACTTC,TRBV10-1,TRBJ2-5,-,-
CAISGGNGPYEQYF,TGTGCCATCAGTGGAGGGAACGGGCCCTACGAGCAGTACTTC,TRBV10-3,TRBJ2-7,few,-
CASSLKAGVSEQYF,TGTGCCAGCAGCTTAAAGGCGGGGGTCTCCGAGCAGTACTTC,TRBV7-9,TRBJ2-7,-,TRBD2
CASSYDRAYYSPLHF,TGTGCCAGCAGCTACGACAGGGCCTACTATTCACCCCTCCACTTT,TRBV7-2,TRBJ1-6,-,TRBD1
CASSSRQGTAQGSGSTDTQYF,TGTGCCAGCAGCTCCCGACAAGGGACAGCCCAGGGGTCTGGCTCCACAGATACGCAGTATTTT,TRBV13,TRBJ2-3,few,TRBD1
CASSLYAGGRTDTQYF,TGCGCCAGCAGCTTGTACGCGGGGGGGAGGACAGATACGCAGTATTTT,TRBV5-1,TRBJ2-3,-,TRBD2
CASSLNGGSYRNNEQFF,TGTGCCAGCAGTTTAAACGGGGGGTCTTATCGAAACAATGAGCAGTTCTTC,TRBV27,TRBJ2-1,-,TRBD2
CAISESTGAGNTIYF,TGTGCCATCAGTGAGTCGACCGGGGCTGGAAACACCATATATTTT,TRBV10-3,TRBJ1-3,few,-
CASSPTERGGPTDTQYF,TGTGCCAGCAGCCCCACCGAGCGGGGGGGCCCCACAGATACGCAGTATTTT,TRBV5-6,TRBJ2-3,-,TRBD2
CASSPELRESGNQPQHF,TGTGCCAGCAGCCCGGAGCTCAGAGAAAGCGGCAATCAGCCCCAGCATTTT,TRBV11-3,TRBJ1-5,-,-
CASSPLHLKGVNTEAFF,TGTGCCAGCAGCCCACTGCACCTAAAGGGAGTGAACACTGAAGCTTTCTTT,TRBV25-1,TRBJ1-1,-,-
CASSESNTYPATNEKLFF,TGTGCCAGCAGTGAATCGAATACCTACCCTGCGACTAATGAAAAACTGTTTTTT,TRBV6-1,TRBJ1-4,-,-
CASSLGDRDNEQFF,TGTGCCAGCAGTTTGGGGGACAGGGACAATGAGCAGTTCTTC,TRBV6-6,TRBJ2-1,-,TRBD1
CASSEAMATNTEAFF,TGTGCCAGCAGTGAAGCGATGGCAACGAACACTGAAGCTTTCTTT,TRBV2,TRBJ1-1,-,-
CASSQGQGSGYTF,TGTGCCAGCAGCCAGGGACAGGGGAGCGGCTACACCTTC,TRBV7-3,TRBJ1-2,-,TRBD1
CASSLAPSSGLSSGANVLTF,TGTGCCAGCAGCTTAGCTCCTTCTAGCGGGTTAAGCTCTGGGGCCAACGTCCTGACTTTC,TRBV7-8,TRBJ2-6,-,TRBD2
CASSPSLRITDTQYF,TGTGCCAGCAGCCCGTCGTTGAGAATCACAGATACGCAGTATTTT,TRBV4-2,TRBJ2-3,-,-
CATSRDGTSGKHEQFF,TGTGCCACCAGCAGAGATGGGACTAGCGGTAAGCATGAGCAGTTCTTC,TRBV15,TRBJ2-1,-,TRBD2